The next 2 T cell receptor beta chains were all read from a single sample in a study of blood T cell repertoires in COVID-19. Some clones are missing from TCRdb's copy, which holds only in-frame ones; the method was immunoSEQ multiplex PCR. The profile covers about 150,000 clones, with about 86% appearing a single time and roughly 7% taken by the ten largest. The sample taken for sequencing was PBMCs or T cells enriched from blood (not recorded which). Every receptor here comes from a man aged 45 to 65 who had recovered from COVID-19.

J is TRBJ1-5 and V is TRBV19, with D perhaps TRBD1 (6 bases). Per the germline V gene, CDR1 is LNHDA and CDR2 is SQIVND (reference sequence). Deletions cut 1 base from V and 0 bases from J, with 16 bases between. The CDR3 is made up of 18 amino acids. The CDR3: CASSIGRTAFHSNQPQHF. Written as DNA, the CDR3 is TGTGCCAGTAGTATAGGTCGGACAGCTTTTCATAGCAATCAGCCCCAGCATTTT.

This clone was picked up one time. V usage is TRBV7-9 and J usage is TRBJ2-3; D uncertain. Trimming removed 4 bases from V and 6 bases from J, with 8 bases in between. The CDR3 is 12 amino acids. Germline values: CDR1 SEHNR, CDR2 FQNEAQ (reference sequence). The CDR3 coding sequence is TGTGCCAGCAGCTCCCGTCCGGATACGCAGTATTTT. This sequence encodes CASSSRPDTQYF.